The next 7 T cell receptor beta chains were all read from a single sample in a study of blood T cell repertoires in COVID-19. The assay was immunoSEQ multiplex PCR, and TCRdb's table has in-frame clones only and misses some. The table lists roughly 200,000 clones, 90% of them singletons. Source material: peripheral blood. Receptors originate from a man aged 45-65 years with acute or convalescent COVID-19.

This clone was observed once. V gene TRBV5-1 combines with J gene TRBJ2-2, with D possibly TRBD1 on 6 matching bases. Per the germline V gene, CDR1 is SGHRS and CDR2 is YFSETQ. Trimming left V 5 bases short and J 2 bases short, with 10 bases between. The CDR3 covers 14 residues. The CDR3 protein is CASSVGGNTGELFF. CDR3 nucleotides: TGCGCCAGCAGTGTAGGGGGAAACACCGGGGAGCTGTTTTTT. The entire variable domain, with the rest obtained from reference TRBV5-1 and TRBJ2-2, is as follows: KAGVTQTPRYLIKTRGQQVTLSCSPISGHRSVSWYQQTPGQGLQFLFEYFSETQRNKGNFPGRFSGRQFSNSRSEMNVSTLELGDSALYLCASSVGGNTGELFFGEGSRLTVL.

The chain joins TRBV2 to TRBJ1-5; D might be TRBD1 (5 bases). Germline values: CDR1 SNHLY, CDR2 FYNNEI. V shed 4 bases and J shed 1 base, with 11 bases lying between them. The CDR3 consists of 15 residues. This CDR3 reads CASSGGQGSNQPQHF. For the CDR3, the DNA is TGTGCCAGCAGTGGGGGTCAGGGCAGCAATCAGCCCCAGCATTTT.

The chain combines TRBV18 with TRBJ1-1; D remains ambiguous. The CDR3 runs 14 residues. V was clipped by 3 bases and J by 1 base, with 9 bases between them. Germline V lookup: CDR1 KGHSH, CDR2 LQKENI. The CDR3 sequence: CASSPQERNTEAFF. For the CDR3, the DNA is TGTGCCAGCTCACCTCAGGAACGGAACACTGAAGCTTTCTTT.

Written as DNA, the CDR3 is TGTGCCAGCAACTACAGGGGAGCCTACGAGCAGTACGTC. Translation: CASNYRGAYEQYV. V is TRBV28 and J is TRBJ2-7; 7 bases line up with TRBD1. Germline values: CDR1 MDHEN, CDR2 SYDVKM. V lost 7 bases and J lost 2; bases outside the gene matches: 5. The CDR3 contains 13 residues.

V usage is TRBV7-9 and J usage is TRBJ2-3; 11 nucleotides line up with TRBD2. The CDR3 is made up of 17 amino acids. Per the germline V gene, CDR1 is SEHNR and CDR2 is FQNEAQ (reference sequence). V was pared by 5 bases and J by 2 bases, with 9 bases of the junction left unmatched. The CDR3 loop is CASSGREGLAVTDTQYF. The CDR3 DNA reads TGTGCCAGCAGCGGACGGGAGGGACTAGCGGTCACAGATACGCAGTATTTT. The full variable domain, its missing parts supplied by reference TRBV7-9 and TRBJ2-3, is DTGVSQNPRHKITKRGQNVTFRCDPISEHNRLYWYRQTLGQGPEFLTYFQNEAQLEKSRLLSDRFSAERPKGSFSTLEIQRTEQGDSAMYLCASSGREGLAVTDTQYFGPGTRLTVL.

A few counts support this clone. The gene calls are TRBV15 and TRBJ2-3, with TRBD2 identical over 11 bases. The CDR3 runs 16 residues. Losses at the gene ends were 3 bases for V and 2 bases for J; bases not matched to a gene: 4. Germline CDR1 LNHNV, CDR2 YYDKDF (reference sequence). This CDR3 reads CATSSRLAGNTDTQYF. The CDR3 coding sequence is TGTGCCACCAGCAGCAGACTAGCGGGGAACACAGATACGCAGTATTTT.

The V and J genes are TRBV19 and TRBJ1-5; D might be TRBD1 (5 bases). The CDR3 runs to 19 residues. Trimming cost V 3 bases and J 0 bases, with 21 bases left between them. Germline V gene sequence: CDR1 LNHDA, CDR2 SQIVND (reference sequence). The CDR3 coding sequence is TGTGCCAGTAGTATGGGGCTGCCAGTTGGACACTATAGCAATCAGCCCCAGCATTTT. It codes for CASSMGLPVGHYSNQPQHF.